What follows describes a single T cell receptor beta chain. Its target antigen remains unknown. No base quality information exists; no much larger clone differs at one position. Taken from the germline V gene, the CDR1 and CDR2 loops are MNHNS and SASEGT. V is cut back by 6 bases and J by 5 bases, with 10 bases in the junction unmatched. The CDR3 numbers 16 residues from cysteine through phenylalanine. Here the CDR3 DNA is all that survives: 48 bases in frame from base 1. This entry belongs to a study of post-analysis software for immune sequencing data (dated by TCRdb to about 2015). In the study overall: Disease courses on record covered relapsing-remitting, secondary progressive and progressive-relapsing multiple sclerosis, though some patients had no subtype annotation. Patient repertoires were compared against 11 previously published healthy control repertoires from donors aged about 6 to 27 years. A subset of samples was prepared in parallel using single-end sample barcoding, then pooled and co-amplified after Illumina adapter ligation.

Library creation used PCR. The listed sequencing device is Illumina HiSeq 2500. Unique molecular identifiers were incorporated into TCR beta cDNA libraries to reduce PCR and sequencing biases. Some 500,000 cDNA molecules were obtained per 1 to 10 million input T cells, so each molecule approximated one T cell. The patient libraries were prepared and sequenced with the same protocol used for the earlier healthy control dataset. Samples belonging to the same batch were prepared together, multiplexed and sequenced on a shared HiSeq lane. Regarding the original processing steps: Raw barcoded reads were processed with MIGEC, discarding single-read molecular identifier groups before consensus assembly and CDR3 extraction. Clonotype tables were post-analysed with VDJtools, normalizing diversity by down-sampling all datasets to the smallest sample size. To correct batch-related cross-sample contamination, repertoire overlap clustering matched CDR3 amino acid sequences but not nucleotide sequences. TCRdb trimmed the raw reads at Q25, called clones with MiXCR and kept productive beta chains. Rows are combined by CDR3 protein, so each entry shows the most common genes and DNA. For this entry, the V and J calls and clone size follow TCRdb and not the study's own pipeline. In this sample the table shows about 400,000 distinct CDR3 sequences, less than 40% of which occur a single time. Around an eighth of the sample rests with the top ten.

To demonstrate the VDJtools post-analysis software, the study profiled TCR beta repertoires from the peripheral blood of about 13 young patients with multiple sclerosis. Multiple sclerosis patients were children and adolescents aged about 6 to 16 years. Results the study describes overall, beyond this receptor: Significantly higher frequencies in patients than in controls were found for about five TRBV segments, including TRBV5-6, TRBV5-1 and TRBV20-1. The multiple sclerosis patient group was slightly younger than the control group. Direct clustering with F measure revealed strong co-clustering of samples prepared in the same batch, which led to a batch-effect correction. Normalized Chao1 diversity was significantly lower in multiple sclerosis patients than controls, suggesting substantial peripheral T-cell clonal expansion.

The V gene is TRBV6-1 and the J gene is TRBJ2-1; 10 central bases correspond to TRBD2. The sequence derives from a girl between 5 and 17 years old with multiple sclerosis. The sample comprised blood. The DNA is as follows: TGTGCCAGCAGATCCTCTAGCGGGGGACCCGACAATGAGCAGTTCTTC. It encodes CASRSSSGGPDNEQFF.